The next 9 T cell receptor beta chains were all read from a single sample in a study of vaccination and CD4 T cells after COVID-19. Treatment defined: roughly 10-day PBMC culture with coronavirus spike peptide pools or control peptides (ViraFEST assay). Their target antigens are unknown. Cultured CD4+ T cell DNA was sequenced using the Oncomine TCR Beta short-read assay. TCRdb called the PCR reads again in MiXCR, with one record for every CDR3 protein. The table lists about 15,000 distinct CDR3 sequences, less than 25% of them singletons, with around 12% in the top ten. The material sequenced was CD4+ T cells from blood, cultured in vitro, taken before SARS-CoV-2 vaccination. These receptors were collected from a human donor who received a COVID-19 vaccine.

A word on this clonotype: One end of the junction is discordant with germline, which a read error may explain. The chain links TRBV2 to TRBJ2-5, with no clear D. Looked up from germline, CDR1 is SNHLY and CDR2 is FYNNEI. The CDR3 sequence is 16 residues long. The CDR3 bases are TGTGCCGGCAGTCGGCAGCCCACCTTGAATGGGGAGACCCAGTACTTC. It is translated as CAGSRQPTLNGETQYF.

The CDR3 protein is CASSLDNGNTIYF. CDR3 DNA sequence: TGCGCCAGCAGCTTGGACAATGGAAACACCATATATTTT. This sequence joins TRBV5-1 and TRBJ1-3, with unresolved D. The length of the CDR3 is 13 residues. Germline V CDR1 and CDR2: SGHRS, YFSETQ. Trimming cost V 0 bases and J 3 bases, with 4 bases left between them.

This clonotype was counted a few times. J is TRBJ2-3 and V is TRBV7-2; no firm D call. Trimming removed 1 base from V and 0 bases from J, with 5 bases in between. The CDR3 contains 14 residues. CDR1 SGHTA and CDR2 FQGNSA come from the germline V gene. CDR3 loop: CASSLVASTDTQYF. CDR3 nucleotides: TGTGCCAGCAGCTTAGTGGCTAGCACAGATACGCAGTATTTT.

This clonotype occurred a few times. The chain carries TRBV10-3 and TRBJ1-1; D remains unclear. This CDR3 has 13 amino acids. Trimming cost V 6 bases and J 3 bases, with 11 bases left between them. Germline-derived CDR1 and CDR2 are ENHRY and SYGVKD. CDR3 amino acids: CAIRSGPDTEAFF. The CDR3 DNA is TGTGCCATCAGAAGCGGGCCGGACACTGAAGCTTTCTTT.

This clonotype has just a few counts. The rearrangement uses TRBV4-1 and TRBJ1-5; 7 nucleotides align to TRBD1. In germline, CDR1 is MGHRA, CDR2 YSYEKL. V was pared by 3 bases and J by 4 bases, with 9 bases of the junction left unmatched. This CDR3 comprises 16 residues. CDR3 in DNA: TGCGCCAGCAGCCAGACAGTAGGGGGCCGAAATCAGCCCCAGCATTTT. This translates into CASSQTVGGRNQPQHF.

This chain links TRBV11-2 with TRBJ1-6; D possibly corresponds to TRBD1 (6 bases). With 0 bases removed from V and 6 bases from J, the gap between germline ends came to 9 bases. The CDR3 is 15 residues long. Germline CDR1 reads SGHAT; CDR2 reads FQNNGV. In DNA, the CDR3 is TGTGCCAGCAGCTTAGACAGGGGTACTAATTCACCCCTCCACTTT. This encodes CASSLDRGTNSPLHF.

The chain couples TRBV10-3 to TRBJ2-6, with a possible D match to TRBD1 (5 bases). Trimming took off 4 bases at V and 0 bases at J, with 22 bases between the two ends. CDR3 size: 20 residues. Germline V gene data show CDR1 as ENHRY and CDR2 as SYGVKD. This CDR3 reads CAISGPLDLAGSSGANVLTF. CDR3 nucleotide sequence: TGTGCCATCAGTGGCCCCCTAGACTTGGCAGGGTCCTCTGGGGCCAACGTCCTGACTTTC.

This clonotype was detected a few times. The chain carries TRBV18 and TRBJ2-3; D tentatively fits TRBD1 or TRBD2 (6 bases each). The germline gives CDR1 KGHSH, CDR2 LQKENI. The V gene lost 2 bases and the J gene lost 2 bases, with 11 bases spanning the gap. This CDR3 region has 15 residues. The DNA for the CDR3 is TGTGCCAGCTCACCAAGTCCGGGGGCCACAGATACGCAGTATTTT. It translates to CASSPSPGATDTQYF.

The rearrangement links TRBV10-1 to TRBJ2-7; D remains unclear. This CDR3 spans 12 amino acids. Germline V CDR1 and CDR2: WNHNN, SYGVQD (reference sequence). The V and J ends lost 4 bases and 4 bases respectively, with 8 bases between them. CDR3 sequence reads: CASSGTIYEQYF. For the CDR3, the DNA is TGCGCCAGCAGTGGGACCATTTACGAGCAGTACTTC.